The 24 T cell receptor beta chains reported below all come from one sample, sequenced in a study of T cells after yellow fever vaccination. Via MiXCR, TCRdb re-called the 5' RACE reads, giving one row per CDR3 protein. Counted here are a few hundred thousand distinct CDR3 sequences, 7.5% to 9% occurring once; the ten biggest clones make up 3% to 3.5%. The starting material was CD4+ T cells sorted from PBMCs, obtained 5 days after the yellow fever booster vaccination. The receptors derive from a man aged 18-30 years who received the YFV17D yellow fever vaccine.

V and J are TRBV18 and TRBJ1-1, with 7 bases fitting TRBD1. V shed 2 bases and J 3 bases; nucleotides not matched to a gene: 3. CDR1 is KGHSH, CDR2 LQKENI, per germline. The length of the CDR3 is 14 residues. This CDR3 reads CASSPDRGHTEAFF. CDR3 nucleotides: TGTGCCAGCTCACCAGATAGGGGGCACACTGAAGCTTTCTTT.

The chain couples TRBV7-8 to TRBJ1-5; D remains unclear. Trimming removed 5 bases from V and 7 bases from J, with 9 bases in between. Germline loops: CDR1 SGHVS, CDR2 FQNEAQ. CDR3 size: 12 residues. CDR3 region: CASSPPEQPQHF. The CDR3 region has the DNA TGTGCCAGCAGCCCCCCGGAGCAGCCCCAGCATTTT.

The chain couples TRBV20-1 to TRBJ1-2; weak D call: TRBD1 (6 bases). This CDR3 has 14 amino acids. CDR1 is DFQATT and CDR2 is SNEGSKA in the germline V gene (reference sequence). V lost 3 bases and J 4 bases, leaving 15 bases between the germline ends. The CDR3 bases are TGCAGTGCTAGCGCCACAGGGACGGGCTATGGCTACACCTTC. It yields the protein CSASATGTGYGYTF.

Ten or more counts support this clonotype. The chain carries TRBV5-1 and TRBJ2-3; D perhaps matches TRBD1 (6 bases). V lost 3 bases to trimming and J lost 5 bases, with 16 bases between them. The CDR3 is 15 amino acids. CDR1 SGHRS and CDR2 YFSETQ come from the germline V gene. The CDR3 nucleotides read TGCGCCAGCAGCTCACCTTCAGGGGTACAAGATACGCAGTATTTT. It encodes CASSSPSGVQDTQYF.

This chain links TRBV4-3 with TRBJ1-2; weak D call: TRBD1 (5 bases). V was clipped by 0 bases and J by 0 bases, with 11 bases between them. The V gene's germline CDR1 is LGHNA and CDR2 YSLEER. The CDR3 spans 16 residues. CDR3 sequence (DNA): TGCGCCAGCAGCCAAGAATCAGGGCGGACTAACTATGGCTACACCTTC. It codes for CASSQESGRTNYGYTF.

This clonotype has at least ten counts. V usage is TRBV7-2 and J usage is TRBJ1-1, with D hard to call. Germline V gives CDR1 SGHTA, CDR2 FQGNSA. This CDR3 is built from 15 residues. Trimming took 2 bases from V and 12 from J, leaving 22 bases between them. The CDR3 DNA sequence: TGTGCCAGCAGCTTATATTCTCGGGGAGCGAAGGAGACTTTCTTT. This encodes CASSLYSRGAKETFF. Full variable domain (outside the CDR3, taken from reference TRBV7-2 and TRBJ1-1): GAGVSQSPSNKVTEKGKDVELRCDPISGHTALYWYRQSLGQGLEFLIYFQGNSAPDKSGLPSDRFSAERTGGSVSTLTIQRTQQEDSAVYLCASSLYSRGAKETFFGQGTRLTVV.

The rearrangement links TRBV11-2 to TRBJ2-5; D unresolved. V dropped 3 bases and J dropped 1 base, with 6 bases sitting between them. The CDR3 covers 13 residues. Germline loops: CDR1 SGHAT, CDR2 FQNNGV. CDR3 bases: TGTGCCAGCAGCTTGCGGTTCCAAGAGACCCAGTACTTC. Its protein product is CASSLRFQETQYF.

This clonotype was counted at least ten times. The chain is built from TRBV5-1 and TRBJ2-5; 9 nucleotides line up with TRBD1. Germline CDR1 and CDR2: SGHRS and YFSETQ. J gave up 2 bases and V 3 bases, and 2 bases lay outside the gene matches. The CDR3 runs to 14 residues. This CDR3 reads CASSSGQGQETQYF. CDR3 bases: TGCGCCAGCAGCTCGGGACAGGGACAAGAGACCCAGTACTTC.

V is TRBV30 and J is TRBJ1-6; TRBD1 agrees at 9 bases. The CDR3 length is 14 residues. Germline V gives CDR1 GTSNPN, CDR2 SVGIG (reference sequence). V trimming: 4 bases; J trimming: 9 bases; junction bases outside the gene matches: 7. The CDR3 spells CAWMPGQGSSPLHF. For the CDR3, the DNA is TGTGCCTGGATGCCGGGACAGGGTAGTTCACCCCTCCACTTT.

The table lists this clonotype with a few counts. This sequence joins TRBV6-5 and TRBJ2-7, with TRBD1 matching over 9 bases. Germline trimming cut 0 bases from V and 3 bases from J; bases unmatched to any gene: 0. The CDR3 spans 14 residues. Germline V gene sequence: CDR1 MNHEY, CDR2 SVGAGI. The DNA for the CDR3 is TGTGCCAGCAGTTACTCGACAGGGGGCTACGAGCAGTACGTC. It encodes CASSYSTGGYEQYV.

J is TRBJ1-3 and V is TRBV5-1, with 7 bases aligning to TRBD1. With 5 bases clipped from V and 0 bases from J, the junction kept 14 bases outside the gene matches. The CDR3 sequence is 18 residues long. The V gene's germline CDR1 is SGHRS and CDR2 YFSETQ. CDR3: CASSPEGGQLHSGNTIYF. CDR3 bases: TGCGCCAGCAGTCCCGAGGGGGGACAGCTGCACTCTGGAAACACCATATATTTT.

Many counts were recorded for this clonotype. In nucleotides, the CDR3 is TGTGCCACCAGCGTTGGACCGGGGGGCCTGGAGACCGGGGAGCTGTTTTTT. It translates to CATSVGPGGLETGELFF. The gene calls are TRBV15 and TRBJ2-2; possibly TRBD2 for D (7 bases). Germline V lookup: CDR1 LNHNV, CDR2 YYDKDF (reference sequence). The CDR3 has 17 residues. The V and J ends lost 5 bases and 5 bases respectively, with 21 bases between them.

This clonotype came up a few times. V and J are TRBV5-1 and TRBJ2-2; D might be TRBD2 (6 bases). CDR1 and CDR2 (germline): SGHRS, YFSETQ. V lost 4 bases and J lost 7, with 14 bases in between. The CDR3 has 14 amino acids. CDR3 sequence (DNA): TGCGCCAGCAGCGGGGTCAGGGAGGTCGGGGAGCTGTTTTTT. It specifies CASSGVREVGELFF.

The table lists this clonotype with a few counts. The chain joins TRBV5-1 to TRBJ2-5, with 9 bases matching TRBD1. Per germline, CDR1 SGHRS and CDR2 YFSETQ. This CDR3 comprises 15 residues. V was pared by 5 bases and J by 6 bases, with 11 bases of the junction left unmatched. The CDR3 sequence: CASRQSGTGMQTQYF. CDR3 DNA sequence: TGCGCCAGCAGACAATCCGGGACAGGGATGCAGACCCAGTACTTC.

This clonotype appeared a few times. The chain employs TRBV5-1 and TRBJ2-3; the D gene is possibly TRBD1 (6 bases). V was pared by 2 bases and J by 3 bases, with 13 bases between. The germline V gene encodes CDR1 SGHRS and CDR2 YFSETQ. This CDR3 region has 15 residues. The CDR3 DNA reads TGCGCCAGCAGCTTCCGGACAGAAAAAACAGATACGCAGTATTTT. It translates to CASSFRTEKTDTQYF.

This sequence joins TRBV7-9 and TRBJ2-3, with 11 bases aligning to TRBD2. With 4 bases clipped from V and 2 bases from J, the junction kept 5 bases outside the gene matches. The germline CDR1 and CDR2 sequences are SEHNR and FQNEAQ (reference sequence). The CDR3 is 16 residues long. CDR3 in DNA: TGTGCCAGCAGCTCCGGGACTAGCGGTCCCACAGATACGCAGTATTTT. Translating gives CASSSGTSGPTDTQYF.

This clonotype was found a few times. The chain uses TRBV2 and TRBJ1-5; 7 bases align to TRBD1. The CDR3 spans 17 residues. V shed 6 bases, J shed 5 bases, and the junction held 16 bases outside the gene matches. Germline CDR1 and CDR2: SNHLY and FYNNEI. This CDR3 reads CASSYGETGRFDQPQHF. The CDR3 nucleotides are TGTGCCAGCAGCTACGGTGAGACAGGGCGTTTTGATCAGCCCCAGCATTTT.

This clonotype was counted only a few times. The V call is TRBV6-2 or TRBV6-3, the J call TRBJ1-6, with D tentatively TRBD1 (6 bases). Germline CDR1 reads MNHEY; CDR2 reads SVGEGT. V lost 5 bases and J lost 10, with 12 bases in between. The CDR3 spans 13 residues. CDR3 sequence reads: CASSETRGSPLHF. The CDR3 DNA is TGTGCCAGCAGTGAGACCAGGGGCTCACCCCTCCACTTT.

This clonotype occurred a few times. V gene TRBV7-9 combines with J gene TRBJ1-1; possibly TRBD1 for D (5 bases). The V end was cut by 11 bases, the J end by 0 bases, with 16 bases between. CDR3 length: 14 amino acids. The germline V gene encodes CDR1 SEHNR and CDR2 FQNEAQ (reference sequence). The DNA for the CDR3 is TGTGCCGGGCGGGGGGGAGCGGTGAACACTGAAGCTTTCTTT. Protein: CAGRGGAVNTEAFF.

This clonotype was observed at least ten times. The gene calls are TRBV7-9 and TRBJ1-2; no clear D. The CDR3 is 13 amino acids. From germline, CDR1 is SEHNR and CDR2 FQNEAQ (reference sequence). V dropped 5 bases and J dropped 3 bases, with 10 bases sitting between them. Here the CDR3 reads CASSHQDYYGYTF. The CDR3 nucleotides read TGTGCCAGCAGCCACCAGGACTACTATGGCTACACCTTC.

The chain carries TRBV7-2 and TRBJ2-4; TRBD2 matches 8 bases. The CDR3 loop spans 12 amino acids. Trimming at V came to 1 base and at J to 12 bases, leaving 2 bases not matched to a gene. Germline CDR1 SGHTA, CDR2 FQGNSA. The CDR3 spells CASSLVGGAQYF. CDR3 nucleotides: TGTGCCAGCAGCTTAGTCGGGGGGGCTCAGTACTTC.

The chain has TRBV12-5 and TRBJ1-5, with unresolved D. The V end was cut by 5 bases, the J end by 3 bases, with 5 bases between. The CDR3 consists of 12 residues. Germline values: CDR1 LGHNT, CDR2 FRNRAP. CDR3 coding DNA: TGTGCTAGTGGTATAAACAATCAGCCCCAGCATTTT. As protein: CASGINNQPQHF.

This clonotype was counted a few times. The chain is built from TRBV18 and TRBJ1-1; D gene uncertain. The CDR3 is made up of 12 amino acids. V lost 3 bases and J lost 6, with 8 bases in between. Germline-derived CDR1 and CDR2 are KGHSH and LQKENI. CDR3 sequence (DNA): TGTGCCAGCTCACCGTTAGTCTCTGAAGCTTTCTTT. It is translated as CASSPLVSEAFF.

The sample holds many counts of this clonotype. The gene calls are TRBV2 and TRBJ1-1; D may be TRBD1 (6 bases). The CDR3 is 14 residues long. Trimming removed 6 bases from V and 0 bases from J, with 11 bases in between. Germline V lookup: CDR1 SNHLY, CDR2 FYNNEI. CDR3 DNA sequence: TGTGCCAGCAGCAGGGACATCATGAACACTGAAGCTTTCTTT. Its protein product is CASSRDIMNTEAFF.